This T cell receptor beta chain was documented in a study of patients and donors after allogeneic stem cell transplantation. Each CDR3 protein is one row after TCRdb ran MiXCR on the RT-PCR reads. The sample shows about a million distinct CDR3 sequences, approximately 19% of them seen only once. The V gene's germline CDR1 is GTSNPN and CDR2 SVGIG (reference sequence). Trimming pared 3 bases from V and 2 bases from J, leaving 17 bases between. The CDR3 loop spans 16 amino acids. This clonotype turned up a few times. The TCR sequence derives from a human donor who was either an allogeneic HSCT recipient or a stem cell or donor lymphocyte infusion donor (not recorded which). It is not recorded whose cells these are; they may come from a transplant donor. This chain uses TRBV30 with TRBJ1-5, with D possibly TRBD1 on 6 matching bases. The sequencing input was blood, either unsorted or a sorted T cell fraction (not recorded which). CDR3 in DNA: TGTGCCTGGAGCGCAGGGGCAGGGATGGGCAATCAGCCCCAGCATTTT. Residues: CAWSAGAGMGNQPQHF.